The 18 T cell receptor beta chains reported below all come from one sample, sequenced in a study of cytomegalovirus exposure and HLA in healthy donors. The study ran its PCR with 60 Vbeta and 13 Jbeta primers. Sequencing was performed with immunoSEQ multiplex PCR; in TCRdb, only in-frame clones are kept and a portion is missing. Of 130,000 to 150,000 clones in the sample, roughly three quarters are singletons; the top ten hold 5.1%. The sample was PBMCs. Every receptor here comes from a male donor in good health and CMV-seronegative.

Here the CDR3 reads CASSSTGGLSYNEQFF. The CDR3 region has the DNA TGTGCCAGCAGTTCGACAGGGGGTCTCTCCTACAATGAGCAGTTCTTC. The chain has TRBV27 and TRBJ2-1, with TRBD1 identical over 9 bases. V dropped 4 bases and J dropped 0; count of bases not matched to a gene: 4. This CDR3 contains 16 residues. Germline CDR1 is MNHEY and CDR2 is SMNVEV (reference sequence).

This chain joins TRBV27 and TRBJ1-6, with D perhaps TRBD1 (6 bases). Trimming took off 6 bases at V and 9 bases at J, with 18 bases between the two ends. Germline V gives CDR1 MNHEY, CDR2 SMNVEV (reference sequence). The CDR3 has 15 residues. The chain's CDR3 is CASRPHQGSGSPLHF. The CDR3 DNA is TGTGCCAGCAGACCTCATCAGGGGTCTGGTTCACCCCTCCACTTT.

The V gene is TRBV29-1, the J gene TRBJ2-7, with 9 bases fitting TRBD1. V shed 2 bases, J shed 5 bases, and the junction held 7 bases outside the gene matches. This CDR3 has 14 residues. The germline CDR1 and CDR2 sequences are SQVTM and ANQGSEA. The CDR3 is CSVESMGQGDEQYF. In DNA form, the CDR3 reads TGCAGCGTTGAATCAATGGGACAGGGTGACGAGCAGTACTTC.

J is TRBJ1-6 and V is TRBV28, with 7 bases aligning to TRBD1. The CDR3 has 14 amino acids. CDR1 and CDR2 from the germline V gene are MDHEN and SYDVKM. The ends lost 6 bases at V and 7 bases at J; junction bases unmatched: 6. The CDR3 DNA reads TGTGCCAGCAGCCTGGGACAGAAAAATTCACCCCTCCACTTT. It is translated as CASSLGQKNSPLHF.

The V call is TRBV5-1, the J call TRBJ1-2; 7 positions agree with TRBD1. CDR3 length equals 12 residues. Germline V lookup: CDR1 SGHRS, CDR2 YFSETQ. The V segment lost 4 bases and the J segment 10 bases; nucleotides outside the gene matches: 7. The DNA for the CDR3 is TGCGCCAGCAGCGCCGACAGGGACGACTACACCTTC. Amino acid sequence: CASSADRDDYTF.

This clone appeared a few times. The chain is built from TRBV25-1 and TRBJ2-2; weak D call: TRBD2 (7 bases). V was pared by 11 bases and J by 5 bases, with 27 bases between. CDR3 length: 17 amino acids. CDR1 is MGHDK and CDR2 is SYGVNS in the germline V gene. The CDR3 sequence is CAPSPGGAPLGTGELFF. The CDR3 nucleotides are TGTGCCCCCAGTCCGGGGGGCGCCCCCCTTGGAACCGGGGAGCTGTTTTTT.

The V and J genes are TRBV2 and TRBJ1-6; D is possibly TRBD1 (5 bases). V gave up 7 bases and J gave up 13 bases, with 20 bases separating them. This CDR3 has 14 amino acids. CDR1 and CDR2 (germline): SNHLY, FYNNEI. The CDR3 nucleotides are TGTGCCAGCACCTCTGCGGGGGAGCCAGATCCCCTCCACTTT. It codes for CASTSAGEPDPLHF.

The chain couples TRBV7-2 to TRBJ2-1; the D gene is possibly TRBD1 (5 bases). Germline lookup yields CDR1 SGHTA and CDR2 FQGNSA. The V end was cut by 4 bases, the J end by 3 bases, with 13 bases between. The CDR3 contains 15 residues. The CDR3, as DNA: TGTGCCAGCAGCTCTCAGGGCTTTAACTACAATGAGCAGTTCTTC. It codes for CASSSQGFNYNEQFF.

The chain is built from TRBV7-2 and TRBJ2-5, with TRBD2 identical over 13 bases. CDR3 size: 17 residues. The ends lost 5 bases at V and 2 bases at J; junction bases unmatched: 8. Germline lookup yields CDR1 SGHTA and CDR2 FQGNSA. This CDR3 reads CASSLEPGLAGQETQYF. CDR3 bases: TGTGCCAGCAGCCTGGAGCCGGGACTAGCGGGGCAAGAGACCCAGTACTTC.

CDR3 region: CASSADSSGETQYF. The DNA of the CDR3 is TGTGCCAGCAGTGCGGACAGTTCGGGGGAGACCCAGTACTTC. This chain joins TRBV2 and TRBJ2-5; TRBD1 is a possible D gene (6 bases). CDR1 and CDR2 (germline): SNHLY, FYNNEI. V was shortened by 4 bases and J by 5 bases, with 14 bases between the two germline ends. The CDR3 consists of 14 residues.

The chain carries TRBV19 and TRBJ2-7, with D possibly TRBD2 on 6 matching bases. CDR3 length: 13 residues. CDR1 and CDR2 from the germline V gene are LNHDA and SQIVND (reference sequence). Trimming took off 6 bases at V and 5 bases at J, with 14 bases between the two ends. The CDR3 DNA is TGTGCCAGTAGATCGGGGAGGTCCGACGAGCAGTACTTC. Protein product: CASRSGRSDEQYF.

The rearrangement uses TRBV2 and TRBJ2-5; 13 bases agree with TRBD2. Germline V gene sequence: CDR1 SNHLY, CDR2 FYNNEI. CDR3 length: 17 amino acids. Trimming at V came to 6 bases and at J to 0 bases, leaving 7 bases not matched to a gene. The CDR3 bases are TGTGCCAGCAGGCGACTAGCGGGGGGCAGGTACCAAGAGACCCAGTACTTC. This sequence encodes CASRRLAGGRYQETQYF.

This rearrangement joins TRBV29-1 to TRBJ2-1, with D maybe TRBD1 (6 bases). Germline-derived CDR1 and CDR2 are SQVTM and ANQGSEA. The CDR3 has 16 amino acids. V lost 7 bases and J lost 4, with 23 bases in between. The CDR3 loop reads CSALPMDSTGYNEQFF. In nucleotides, the CDR3 is TGCAGCGCTCTGCCAATGGACAGTACAGGATACAATGAGCAGTTCTTC.

This chain joins TRBV5-1 and TRBJ2-7; D may be TRBD1 (6 bases). The length of the CDR3 is 17 residues. Germline V CDR1 and CDR2: SGHRS, YFSETQ. V was trimmed by 0 bases and J by 6 bases, leaving 22 bases between them. CDR3 sequence (DNA): TGCGCCAGCAGCTTGGCCGATAGTCTAACAGGGAAGGCCGAGCAGTACTTC. Translating it yields CASSLADSLTGKAEQYF. The full variable domain, completed using reference TRBV5-1 and TRBJ2-7, is KAGVTQTPRYLIKTRGQQVTLSCSPISGHRSVSWYQQTPGQGLQFLFEYFSETQRNKGNFPGRFSGRQFSNSRSEMNVSTLELGDSALYLCASSLADSLTGKAEQYFGPGTRLTVT.

The chain uses TRBV18 and TRBJ2-4, with D hard to call. The V and J ends lost 2 bases and 0 bases respectively, with 5 bases between them. The CDR3 is 14 residues long. CDR1 is KGHSH and CDR2 is LQKENI in the germline V gene. DNA of the CDR3: TGTGCCAGCTCACCAGAACTAGCCAAAAACATTCAGTACTTC. Its protein product is CASSPELAKNIQYF.

This chain joins TRBV5-6 and TRBJ2-5, with D perhaps TRBD1 (5 bases). CDR1 and CDR2 from the germline V gene are SGHDT and YYEEEE. This CDR3 contains 16 residues. Between the trimmed V and J ends, which lost 0 bases and 5 bases, there was a span of 17 bases. CDR3 sequence reads: CASSLVATGFRETQYF. DNA for the CDR3: TGTGCCAGCAGCTTGGTTGCTACAGGTTTCCGGGAGACCCAGTACTTC.

CDR3: CASSDGGSITEAFF. The CDR3 nucleotides read TGCGCCAGCAGTGACGGGGGAAGTATCACTGAAGCTTTCTTT. The gene calls are TRBV10-2 and TRBJ1-1; the D gene is possibly TRBD1 (5 bases). The V gene lost 3 bases and the J gene lost 4 bases, with 12 bases spanning the gap. Germline-derived CDR1 and CDR2 are WSHSY and SAAADI. The CDR3 sequence is 14 residues long.

The J gene is TRBJ2-7, the V gene TRBV7-3; a weak D match, TRBD2 (6 bases). This CDR3 has 15 residues. CDR1 and CDR2 (germline): SGHTA, FQGTGA. V was clipped by 5 bases and J by 1 base, with 15 bases between them. CDR3 bases: TGTGCCAGCAGCGAAGAGACTAGTCTATCCTACGAGCAGTACTTC. As protein: CASSEETSLSYEQYF. Supplemented by reference TRBV7-3 and TRBJ2-7, the full variable domain reads GAGVSQTPSNKVTEKGKYVELRCDPISGHTALYWYRQSLGQGPEFLIYFQGTGAADDSGLPNDRFFAVRPEGSVSTLKIQRTERGDSAVYLCASSEETSLSYEQYFGPGTRLTVT.